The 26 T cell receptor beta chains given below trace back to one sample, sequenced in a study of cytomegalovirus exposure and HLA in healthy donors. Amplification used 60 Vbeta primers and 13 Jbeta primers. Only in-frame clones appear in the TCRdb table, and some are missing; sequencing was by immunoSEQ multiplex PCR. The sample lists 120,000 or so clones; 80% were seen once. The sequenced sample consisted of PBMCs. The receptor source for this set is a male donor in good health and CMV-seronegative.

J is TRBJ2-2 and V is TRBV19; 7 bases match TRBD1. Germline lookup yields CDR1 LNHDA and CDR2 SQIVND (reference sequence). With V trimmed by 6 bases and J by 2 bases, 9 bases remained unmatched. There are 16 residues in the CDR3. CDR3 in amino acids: CASSNLGTVNTGELFF. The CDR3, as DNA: TGTGCCAGTAGCAACCTCGGGACAGTTAACACCGGGGAGCTGTTTTTT.

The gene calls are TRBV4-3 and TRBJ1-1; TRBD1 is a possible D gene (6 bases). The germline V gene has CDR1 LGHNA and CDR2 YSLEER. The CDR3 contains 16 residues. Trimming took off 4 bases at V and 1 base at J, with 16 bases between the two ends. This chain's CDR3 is CASSPRAGQPNTEAFF. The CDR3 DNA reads TGCGCCAGCAGCCCAAGGGCCGGACAGCCGAACACTGAAGCTTTCTTT.

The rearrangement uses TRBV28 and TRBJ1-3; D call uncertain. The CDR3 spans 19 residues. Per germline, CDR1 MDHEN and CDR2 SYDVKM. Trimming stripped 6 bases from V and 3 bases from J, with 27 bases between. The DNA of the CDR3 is TGTGCCAGCAGCCCTAGGTACATCCTGGAGGTGGTGGATGGAAACACCATATATTTT. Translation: CASSPRYILEVVDGNTIYF.

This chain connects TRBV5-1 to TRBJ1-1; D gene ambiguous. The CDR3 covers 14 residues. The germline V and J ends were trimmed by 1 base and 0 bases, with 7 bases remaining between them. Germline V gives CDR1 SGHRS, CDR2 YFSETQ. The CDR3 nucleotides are TGCGCCAGCAGCTTGACGGTCGTGAACACTGAAGCTTTCTTT. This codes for CASSLTVVNTEAFF.

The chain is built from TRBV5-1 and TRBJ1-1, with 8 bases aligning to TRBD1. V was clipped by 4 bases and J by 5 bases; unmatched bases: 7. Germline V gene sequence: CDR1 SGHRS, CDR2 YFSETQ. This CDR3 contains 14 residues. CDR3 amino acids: CASSTQGAPTEAFF. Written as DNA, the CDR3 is TGCGCCAGCAGCACCCAGGGGGCCCCAACTGAAGCTTTCTTT.

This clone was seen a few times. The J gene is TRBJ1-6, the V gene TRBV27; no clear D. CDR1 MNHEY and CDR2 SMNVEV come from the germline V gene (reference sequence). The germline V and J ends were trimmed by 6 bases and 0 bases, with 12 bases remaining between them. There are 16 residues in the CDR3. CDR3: CASRQPSSSYNSPLHF. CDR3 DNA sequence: TGTGCCAGCAGGCAGCCTAGTAGCTCCTATAATTCACCCCTCCACTTT.

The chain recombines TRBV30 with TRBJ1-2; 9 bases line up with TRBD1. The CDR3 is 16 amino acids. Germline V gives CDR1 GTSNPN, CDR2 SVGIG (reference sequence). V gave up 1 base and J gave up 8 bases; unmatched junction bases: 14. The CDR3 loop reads CAWSERDREDFRGYTF. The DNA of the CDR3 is TGTGCCTGGAGTGAAAGGGACAGGGAGGATTTCAGGGGCTACACCTTC.

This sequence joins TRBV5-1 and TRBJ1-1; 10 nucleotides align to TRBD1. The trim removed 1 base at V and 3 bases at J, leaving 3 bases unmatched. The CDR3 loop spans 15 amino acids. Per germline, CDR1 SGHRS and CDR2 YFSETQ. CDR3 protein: CASSLLGQGDTEAFF. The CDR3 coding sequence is TGCGCCAGCAGCTTGCTCGGACAGGGGGACACTGAAGCTTTCTTT.

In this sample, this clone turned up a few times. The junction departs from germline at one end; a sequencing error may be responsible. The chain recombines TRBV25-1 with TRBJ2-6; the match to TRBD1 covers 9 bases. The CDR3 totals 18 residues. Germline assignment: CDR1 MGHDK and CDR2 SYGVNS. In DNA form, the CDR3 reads TGTGCCAGCAGTGTCTTGGACAGGGGCAATTCTGGGGCCAACGGCCTGACTTTC. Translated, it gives CASSVLDRGNSGANGLTF. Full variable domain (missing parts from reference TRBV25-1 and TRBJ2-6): EADIYQTPRYLVIGTGKKITLECSQTMGHDKMYWYQQDPGMELHLIHYSYGVNSTEKGDLSSESTVSRIRTEHFPLTLESARPSHTSQYLCASSVLDRGNSGANGLTFGAGSRLTVL.

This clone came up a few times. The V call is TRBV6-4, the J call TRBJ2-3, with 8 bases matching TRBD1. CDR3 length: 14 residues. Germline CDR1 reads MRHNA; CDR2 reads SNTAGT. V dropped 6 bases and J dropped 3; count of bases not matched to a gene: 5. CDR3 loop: CASSWTGTTDTQYF. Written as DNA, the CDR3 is TGTGCCAGCAGCTGGACAGGGACAACAGATACGCAGTATTTT.

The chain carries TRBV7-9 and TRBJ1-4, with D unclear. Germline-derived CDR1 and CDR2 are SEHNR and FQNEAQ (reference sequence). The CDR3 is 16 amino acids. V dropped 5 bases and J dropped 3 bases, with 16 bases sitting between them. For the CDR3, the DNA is TGTGCCAGCAGCACCAACGACGGAGCGGCTAATGAAAAACTGTTTTTT. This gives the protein CASSTNDGAANEKLFF.

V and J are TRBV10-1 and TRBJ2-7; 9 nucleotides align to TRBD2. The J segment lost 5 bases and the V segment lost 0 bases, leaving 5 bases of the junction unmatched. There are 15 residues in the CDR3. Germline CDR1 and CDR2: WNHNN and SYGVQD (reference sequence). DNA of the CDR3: TGCGCCAGCAGTGAGTCGGCGGGAGGGCCCAACGAGCAGTACTTC. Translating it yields CASSESAGGPNEQYF.

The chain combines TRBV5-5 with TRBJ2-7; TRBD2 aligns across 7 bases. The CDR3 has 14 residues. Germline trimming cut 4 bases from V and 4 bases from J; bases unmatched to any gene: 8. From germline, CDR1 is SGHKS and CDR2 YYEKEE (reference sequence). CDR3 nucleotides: TGTGCCAGCAGCGAGTGGACTAGAGGTTACGAGCAGTACTTC. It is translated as CASSEWTRGYEQYF.

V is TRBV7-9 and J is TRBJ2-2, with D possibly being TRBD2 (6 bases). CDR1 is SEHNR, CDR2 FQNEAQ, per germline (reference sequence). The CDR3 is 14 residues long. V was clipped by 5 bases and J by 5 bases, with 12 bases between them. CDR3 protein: CASSVAGGTGELFF. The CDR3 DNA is TGTGCCAGCAGCGTGGCTGGGGGGACCGGGGAGCTGTTTTTT.

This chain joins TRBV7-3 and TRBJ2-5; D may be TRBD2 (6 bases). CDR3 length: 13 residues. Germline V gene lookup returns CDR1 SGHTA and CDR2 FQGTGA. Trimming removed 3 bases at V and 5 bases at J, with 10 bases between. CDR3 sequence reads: CASSFGREETQYF. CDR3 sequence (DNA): TGTGCCAGCAGCTTCGGACGGGAGGAGACCCAGTACTTC.

The CDR3 here is CASSVGQGTEAFF. In DNA, the CDR3 is TGTGCCAGCAGTGTGGGACAGGGGACTGAAGCTTTCTTT. V usage is TRBV6-4 and J usage is TRBJ1-1, with TRBD1 matching 10 bases. Germline-derived CDR1 and CDR2 are MRHNA and SNTAGT. V trimming: 4 bases; J trimming: 5 bases; junction bases outside the gene matches: 1. This CDR3 has 13 amino acids.

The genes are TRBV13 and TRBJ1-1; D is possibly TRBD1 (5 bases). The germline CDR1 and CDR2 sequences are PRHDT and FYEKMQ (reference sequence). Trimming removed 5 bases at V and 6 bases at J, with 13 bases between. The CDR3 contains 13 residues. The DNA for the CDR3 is TGTGCCAGCAGCGCAAGCAGGGCGCCTGAAGCTTTCTTT. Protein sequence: CASSASRAPEAFF.

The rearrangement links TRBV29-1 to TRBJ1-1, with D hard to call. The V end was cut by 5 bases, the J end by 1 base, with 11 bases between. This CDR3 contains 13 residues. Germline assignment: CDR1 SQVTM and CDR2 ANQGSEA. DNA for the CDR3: TGCAGCGTTCCCAATAAAGCGAACACTGAAGCTTTCTTT. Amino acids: CSVPNKANTEAFF.

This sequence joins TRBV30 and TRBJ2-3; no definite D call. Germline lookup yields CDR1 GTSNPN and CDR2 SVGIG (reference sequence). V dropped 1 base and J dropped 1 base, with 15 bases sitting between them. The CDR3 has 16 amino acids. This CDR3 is CAWSARLATGTDTQYF. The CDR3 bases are TGTGCCTGGAGTGCCCGACTGGCGACTGGCACAGATACGCAGTATTTT.

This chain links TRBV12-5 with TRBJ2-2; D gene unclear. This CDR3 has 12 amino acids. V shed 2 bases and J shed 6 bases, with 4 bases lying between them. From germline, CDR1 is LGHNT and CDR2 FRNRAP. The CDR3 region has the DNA TGTGCTAGTGGTTTGTATGCCGGGGAGCTGTTTTTT. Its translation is CASGLYAGELFF.

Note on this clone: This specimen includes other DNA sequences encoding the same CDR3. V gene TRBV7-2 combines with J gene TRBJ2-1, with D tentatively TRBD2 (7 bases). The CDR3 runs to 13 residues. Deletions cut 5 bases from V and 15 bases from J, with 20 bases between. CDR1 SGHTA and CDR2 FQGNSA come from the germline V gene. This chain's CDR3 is CASSLGVGGDRFF. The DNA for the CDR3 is TGTGCCAGCAGCCTGGGAGTAGGGGGGGATCGGTTCTTC.

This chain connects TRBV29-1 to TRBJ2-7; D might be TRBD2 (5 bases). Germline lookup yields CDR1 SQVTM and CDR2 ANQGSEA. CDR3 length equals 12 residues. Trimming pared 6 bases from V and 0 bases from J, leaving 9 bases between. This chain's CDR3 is CSVFRDSYEQYF. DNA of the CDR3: TGCAGCGTGTTCCGGGACTCCTACGAGCAGTACTTC.

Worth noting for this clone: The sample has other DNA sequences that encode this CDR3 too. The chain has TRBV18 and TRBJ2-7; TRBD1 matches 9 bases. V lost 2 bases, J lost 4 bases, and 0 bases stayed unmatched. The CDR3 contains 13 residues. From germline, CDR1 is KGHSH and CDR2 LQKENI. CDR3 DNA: TGTGCCAGCTCACCAGGGACAGGGTACGAGCAGTACTTC. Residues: CASSPGTGYEQYF.

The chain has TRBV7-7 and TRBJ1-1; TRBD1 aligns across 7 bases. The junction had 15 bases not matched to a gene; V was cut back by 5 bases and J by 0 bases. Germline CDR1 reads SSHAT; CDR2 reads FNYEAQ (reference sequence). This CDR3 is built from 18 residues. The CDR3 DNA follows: TGTGCCAGCAGCCAAACAATCGGGACAGTAGTCATGAACACTGAAGCTTTCTTT. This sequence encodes CASSQTIGTVVMNTEAFF.

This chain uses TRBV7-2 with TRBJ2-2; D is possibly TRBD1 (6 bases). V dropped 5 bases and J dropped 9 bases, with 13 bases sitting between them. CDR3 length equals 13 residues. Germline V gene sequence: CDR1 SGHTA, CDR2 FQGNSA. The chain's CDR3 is CASSPATGWELFF. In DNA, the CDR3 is TGTGCCAGCAGCCCCGCGACAGGATGGGAGCTGTTTTTT. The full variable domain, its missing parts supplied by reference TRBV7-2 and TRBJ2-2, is GAGVSQSPSNKVTEKGKDVELRCDPISGHTALYWYRQSLGQGLEFLIYFQGNSAPDKSGLPSDRFSAERTGGSVSTLTIQRTQQEDSAVYLCASSPATGWELFFGEGSRLTVL.

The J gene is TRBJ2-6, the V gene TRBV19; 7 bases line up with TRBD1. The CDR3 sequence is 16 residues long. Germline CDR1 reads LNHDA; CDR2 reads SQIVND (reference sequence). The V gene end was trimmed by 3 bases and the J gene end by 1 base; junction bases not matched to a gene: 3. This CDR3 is CASSILQGSGANVLTF. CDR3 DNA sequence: TGTGCCAGTAGTATTTTACAGGGGTCTGGGGCCAACGTCCTGACTTTC.